Below, 8 T cell receptor beta chains from the same sample are listed, as sequenced in a study of blood T cell repertoires in COVID-19. TCRdb's copy holds only in-frame clones and misses some; the assay was immunoSEQ multiplex PCR. The sample consists of 140,000 to 150,000 clones, 70% to 90% of them appearing once. The specimen sequenced was PBMCs or T cells enriched from blood (not recorded which). The origin of the receptors is a woman between 25 and 40 years old with acute COVID-19.

The chain joins TRBV29-1 to TRBJ1-1; D is ambiguous. CDR1 SQVTM and CDR2 ANQGSEA come from the germline V gene. The V end was cut by 6 bases, the J end by 2 bases, with 10 bases between. This CDR3 is 12 amino acids long. The CDR3 nucleotides are TGCAGCGTCTCTAACCGAAACACTGAAGCTTTCTTT. Its protein is CSVSNRNTEAFF. The variable domain in full, completed from reference TRBV29-1 and TRBJ1-1, reads SAVISQKPSRDICQRGTSLTIQCQVDSQVTMMFWYRQQPGQSLTLIATANQGSEATYESGFVIDKFPISRPNLTFSTLTVSNMSPEDSSIYLCSVSNRNTEAFFGQGTRLTVV.

The genes are TRBV4-2 and TRBJ1-2, with unresolved D. Germline loops: CDR1 LGHNA, CDR2 YNFKEQ. V was pared by 0 bases and J by 4 bases, with 6 bases between. This CDR3 contains 13 residues. The CDR3 DNA reads as TGTGCCAGCAGCCAAGAGGGCAGCTATGGCTACACCTTC. This codes for CASSQEGSYGYTF.

The gene calls are TRBV30 and TRBJ2-5; D call uncertain. Germline-derived CDR1 and CDR2 are GTSNPN and SVGIG (reference sequence). With 0 bases removed from V and 2 bases from J, the gap between germline ends came to 7 bases. The CDR3 is made up of 13 amino acids. The CDR3 bases are TGTGCCTGGAGTGTAGGCGGTCAAGAGACCCAGTACTTC. Residues: CAWSVGGQETQYF.

J is TRBJ1-5 and V is TRBV19; 9 nucleotides agree with TRBD1. The CDR3 is made up of 15 amino acids. CDR1 is LNHDA, CDR2 SQIVND, per germline (reference sequence). V lost 7 bases, J lost 4 bases, and 8 bases stayed unmatched. The CDR3 reads CASILSGQGNQPQHF. As DNA, the CDR3 is TGTGCCAGTATCCTATCAGGACAGGGGAATCAGCCCCAGCATTTT.

This clone is a singleton in its sample. The chain joins TRBV28 to TRBJ2-4, with D unresolved. V shed 7 bases and J shed 5 bases, with 15 bases lying between them. CDR3 length: 14 amino acids. The germline CDR1 and CDR2 sequences are MDHEN and SYDVKM. The CDR3 DNA follows: TGTGCCAGCACCCTCTCCAGCGCCCAAAACATTCAGTACTTC. Protein product: CASTLSSAQNIQYF.

The chain recombines TRBV28 with TRBJ1-1; a possible D gene is TRBD1 (6 bases). The CDR3 runs to 13 residues. V dropped 5 bases and J dropped 4 bases, with 11 bases sitting between them. Germline V gives CDR1 MDHEN, CDR2 SYDVKM. In nucleotides, the CDR3 is TGTGCCAGCAGTCCCACAGGGAGCACTGAAGCTTTCTTT. Translated: CASSPTGSTEAFF.

The V gene is TRBV19, the J gene TRBJ2-5; 9 bases line up with TRBD1. Per germline, CDR1 LNHDA and CDR2 SQIVND (reference sequence). CDR3 length: 15 amino acids. With 5 bases clipped from V and 4 bases from J, the junction kept 8 bases outside the gene matches. DNA of the CDR3: TGTGCCAGTAGTCTGGGGACAGGGCATGGAGAGACCCAGTACTTC. Encoded protein: CASSLGTGHGETQYF. Drawing the rest from reference TRBV19 and TRBJ2-5, the complete variable domain is DGGITQSPKYLFRKEGQNVTLSCEQNLNHDAMYWYRQDPGQGLRLIYYSQIVNDFQKGDIAEGYSVSREKKESFPLTVTSAQKNPTAFYLCASSLGTGHGETQYFGPGTRLLVL.

The rearrangement links TRBV11-2 to TRBJ1-1, with D maybe TRBD1 (5 bases). The CDR3 loop spans 12 amino acids. Trimming cost V 7 bases and J 4 bases, with 10 bases left between them. CDR1 is SGHAT and CDR2 is FQNNGV in the germline V gene. CDR3 DNA: TGTGCCAGCATTCCAGGGCCCACTGAAGCTTTCTTT. Translating gives CASIPGPTEAFF.